One and the same sample provided the 3 T cell receptor beta chains below, sequenced in a study of blood T cell repertoires in COVID-19. The repertoire was sequenced with immunoSEQ multiplex PCR; TCRdb's copy has only in-frame clones and lacks some. The table records 350,000 to 400,000 clones, over 75% of them present only once. Material for sequencing was PBMCs or T cells enriched from blood (not recorded which). These receptors were taken from a man aged 40-50 years in a cohort exposed to, infected with or recovered from COVID-19 (not recorded which).

The chain carries TRBV18 and TRBJ2-7, with a possible D match to TRBD2 (6 bases). CDR1 is KGHSH and CDR2 is LQKENI in the germline V gene. Trimming shortened V by 4 bases and J by 5 bases, and 15 bases separated the two germline ends. This CDR3 comprises 14 residues. CDR3 in DNA: TGTGCCAGCTCACTAACGGGAGCCGTGAACGAGCAGTACTTC. It yields the protein CASSLTGAVNEQYF.

The CDR3 DNA reads as TGCAGCGTTGGTAGCGGGAGAATGGGTGAGCAGTTCTTC. It yields the protein CSVGSGRMGEQFF. The genes are TRBV29-1 and TRBJ2-1; 9 bases are a match to TRBD2. The CDR3 extends over 13 amino acids. V lost 4 bases and J lost 9; bases outside the gene matches: 7. The germline CDR1 and CDR2 sequences are SQVTM and ANQGSEA.

In this sample, this clone turned up once. The chain combines TRBV27 with TRBJ1-6; D uncertain. The CDR3 totals 16 residues. Between the trimmed V and J ends, which lost 5 bases and 6 bases, there was a span of 17 bases. Germline loops: CDR1 MNHEY, CDR2 SMNVEV (reference sequence). Here the CDR3 reads CASSPRRTKANSPLHF. CDR3 in DNA: TGTGCCAGCAGTCCCCGGAGAACAAAAGCTAATTCACCCCTCCACTTT.